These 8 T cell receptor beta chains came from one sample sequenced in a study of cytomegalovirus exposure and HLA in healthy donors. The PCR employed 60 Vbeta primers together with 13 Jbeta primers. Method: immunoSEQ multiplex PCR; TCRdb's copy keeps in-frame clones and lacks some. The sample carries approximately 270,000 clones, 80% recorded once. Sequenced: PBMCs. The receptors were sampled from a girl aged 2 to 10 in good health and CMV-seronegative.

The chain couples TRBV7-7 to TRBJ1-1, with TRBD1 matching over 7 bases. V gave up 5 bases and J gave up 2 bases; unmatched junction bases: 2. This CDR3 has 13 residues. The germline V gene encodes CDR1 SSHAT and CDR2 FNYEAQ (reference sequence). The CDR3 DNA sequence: TGTGCCAGCAGCCGGGACAGCAACACTGAAGCTTTCTTT. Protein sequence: CASSRDSNTEAFF.

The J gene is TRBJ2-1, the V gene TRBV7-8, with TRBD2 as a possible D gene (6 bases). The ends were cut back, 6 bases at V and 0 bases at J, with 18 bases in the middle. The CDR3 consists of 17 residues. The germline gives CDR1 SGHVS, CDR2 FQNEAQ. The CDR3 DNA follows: TGTGCCAGCAGAAAAAGAGCGGGTGTGGGCTCCTACAATGAGCAGTTCTTC. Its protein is CASRKRAGVGSYNEQFF.

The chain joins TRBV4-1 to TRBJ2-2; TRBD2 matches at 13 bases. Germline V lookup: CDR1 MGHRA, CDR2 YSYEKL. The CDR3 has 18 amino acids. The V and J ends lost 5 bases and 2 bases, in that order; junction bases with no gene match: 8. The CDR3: CASSTRLAGGRNTGELFF. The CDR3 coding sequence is TGCGCCAGCAGCACCCGACTAGCGGGGGGCCGTAACACCGGGGAGCTGTTTTTT.

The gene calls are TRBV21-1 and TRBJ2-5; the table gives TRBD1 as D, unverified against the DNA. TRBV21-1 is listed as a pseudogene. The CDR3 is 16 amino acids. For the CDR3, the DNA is TGTGCCAGCAGCACCCAAGGGGAAGAGCCACAAGAGACCCAGTACTTC. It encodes CASSTQGEEPQETQYF.

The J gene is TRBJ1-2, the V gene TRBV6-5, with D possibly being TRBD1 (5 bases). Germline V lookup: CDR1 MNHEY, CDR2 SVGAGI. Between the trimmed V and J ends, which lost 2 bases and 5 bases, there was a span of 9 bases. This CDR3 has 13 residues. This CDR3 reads CASSYGGGYGYTF. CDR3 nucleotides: TGTGCCAGCAGTTACGGGGGGGGGTATGGCTACACCTTC.

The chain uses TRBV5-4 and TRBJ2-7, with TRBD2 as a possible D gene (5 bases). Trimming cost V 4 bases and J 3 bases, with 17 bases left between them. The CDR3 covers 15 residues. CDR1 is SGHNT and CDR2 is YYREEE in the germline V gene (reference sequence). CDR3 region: CASSHAEAGYYEQYF. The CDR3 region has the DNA TGTGCCAGCAGCCACGCCGAGGCGGGTTACTACGAGCAGTACTTC.

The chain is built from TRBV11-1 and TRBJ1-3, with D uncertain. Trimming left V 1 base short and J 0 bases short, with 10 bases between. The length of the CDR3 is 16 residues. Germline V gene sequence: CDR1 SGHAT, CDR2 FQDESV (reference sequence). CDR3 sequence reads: CASSLEVTASGNTIYF. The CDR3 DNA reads TGTGCCAGCAGCTTAGAAGTCACAGCCTCTGGAAACACCATATATTTT.

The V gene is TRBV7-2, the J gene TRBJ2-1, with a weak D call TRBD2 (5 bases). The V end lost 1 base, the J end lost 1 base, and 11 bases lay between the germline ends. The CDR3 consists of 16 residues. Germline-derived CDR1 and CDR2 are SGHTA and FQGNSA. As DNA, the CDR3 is TGTGCCAGCAGCTTAGGTAGCGCGGGTTCCTACAATGAGCAGTTCTTC. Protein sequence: CASSLGSAGSYNEQFF.